This TCR beta chain is from a study of cytomegalovirus exposure and HLA in healthy donors. The CDR3 contains 16 residues. V lost 1 base, J lost 10 bases, and 12 bases stayed unmatched. The germline CDR1 and CDR2 sequences are SGHRS and YFSETQ. Study conclusions and caveats: Sequencing likely produced, as an artifact, a cluster of highly shared sequence variants.

Researchers ran the PCR with 60 Vbeta and 13 Jbeta primers. Measured with immunoSEQ multiplex PCR; TCRdb has only the in-frame clones, and not every one. The data contain 150,000 to 250,000 clones, 75% to 90% of them singletons. As for this clone: What it binds is unknown.

The sequence was collected from a woman aged 45-59 years in good health and CMV-seropositive. Input material: PBMCs. J is TRBJ2-1 and V is TRBV5-1; TRBD2 matches 9 bases. The CDR3 loop is CASSLSTSGLVQEQFF. CDR3 in DNA: TGCGCCAGCAGCTTGAGTACTAGCGGGCTCGTTCAGGAGCAGTTCTTC.